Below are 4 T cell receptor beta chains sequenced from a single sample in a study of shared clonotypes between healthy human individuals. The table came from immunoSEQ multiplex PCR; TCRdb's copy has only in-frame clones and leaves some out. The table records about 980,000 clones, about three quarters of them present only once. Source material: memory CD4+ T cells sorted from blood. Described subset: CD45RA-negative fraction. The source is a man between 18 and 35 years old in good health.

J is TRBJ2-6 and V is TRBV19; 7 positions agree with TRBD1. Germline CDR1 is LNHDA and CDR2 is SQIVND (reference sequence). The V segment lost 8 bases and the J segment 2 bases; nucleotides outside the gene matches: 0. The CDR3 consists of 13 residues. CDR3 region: CASGQAGANVLTF. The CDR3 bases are TGTGCCAGTGGACAGGCTGGGGCCAACGTCCTGACTTTC.

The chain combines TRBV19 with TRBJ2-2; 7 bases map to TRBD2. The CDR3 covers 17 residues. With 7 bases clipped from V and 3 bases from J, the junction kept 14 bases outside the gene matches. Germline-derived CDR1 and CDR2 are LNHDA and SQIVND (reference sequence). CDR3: CASNPRSDGRYTGELFF. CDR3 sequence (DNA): TGTGCCAGTAACCCGCGCTCTGACGGGAGGTACACCGGGGAGCTGTTTTTT.

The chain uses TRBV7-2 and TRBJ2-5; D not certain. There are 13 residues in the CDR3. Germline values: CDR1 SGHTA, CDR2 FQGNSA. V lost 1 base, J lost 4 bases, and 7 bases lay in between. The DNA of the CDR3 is TGTGCCAGCAGCTTAGGGCAGGTAGAGACCCAGTACTTC. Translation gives CASSLGQVETQYF.

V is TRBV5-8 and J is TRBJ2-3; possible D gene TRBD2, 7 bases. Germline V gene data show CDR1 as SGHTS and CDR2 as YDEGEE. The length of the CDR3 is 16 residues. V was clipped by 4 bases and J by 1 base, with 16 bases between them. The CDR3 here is CASSTPGEGGTDTQYF. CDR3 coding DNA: TGTGCCAGCAGCACACCAGGGGAGGGGGGCACAGATACGCAGTATTTT.